This T cell receptor beta chain derives from a study of T cell clonotyping in hematopoietic cell transplantation. Study-level findings and limits: Pathologically expanded recipient clonotypes increased progressively from day 30 to day 180 as diversity fell. Without cell sorting, CD4 versus CD8 contributions remain unresolved. At the given depth, recipient repertoires were over 95% de novo clonotypes. Broader posttransplant TCR repertoire diversity was predicted by graft donor and pretransplant recipient Inverse Simpson Index values.

With regard to this clone: The antigen is undetermined.

This CDR3 contains 16 residues. The germline V gene has CDR1 MDHEN and CDR2 SYDVKM. The V gene lost 6 bases and the J gene lost 0 bases, with 16 bases spanning the gap. The protocol was immunoSEQ multiplex PCR, while the TCRdb copy is restricted to in-frame clones and leaves out a portion. The sample includes approximately 16,000 clones, around 90% of them seen just once. The source is a man aged 50 to 60 in good health. Some clones in this sample may be carry-over from other donors' samples. The gene calls are TRBV28 and TRBJ2-3, with D perhaps TRBD1 (6 bases). The sequencing input was peripheral blood mononuclear cells. The CDR3 coding sequence is TGTGCCAGCAGAACAGCAGGGGCTTCTAGCACAGATACGCAGTATTTT. The encoded protein is CASRTAGASSTDTQYF. Drawing the rest from reference TRBV28 and TRBJ2-3, the complete variable domain is DVKVTQSSRYLVKRTGEKVFLECVQDMDHENMFWYRQDPGLGLRLIYFSYDVKMKEKGDIPEGYSVSREKKERFSLILESASTNQTSMYLCASRTAGASSTDTQYFGPGTRLTVL.